This passage covers 25 T cell receptor beta chains from one sample sequenced in a study of blood T cell repertoires in COVID-19. Some clones are missing from TCRdb's copy, which holds only in-frame ones; the method was immunoSEQ multiplex PCR. The sample has roughly 230,000 clones; over 80% are singletons. The sequenced material came from peripheral blood. The source is a woman aged 55-75 years with active or convalescent COVID-19.

This chain joins TRBV7-9 and TRBJ1-1; 7 bases line up with TRBD1. After removal of 6 bases from V and 0 bases from J, the junction contained 1 base not matched to a gene. The germline V gene encodes CDR1 SEHNR and CDR2 FQNEAQ (reference sequence). The CDR3 is made up of 13 amino acids. This chain's CDR3 is CASRTGMNTEAFF. The CDR3 bases are TGTGCCAGCAGGACAGGGATGAACACTGAAGCTTTCTTT.

The chain joins TRBV19 to TRBJ2-3; 11 nucleotides agree with TRBD2. The germline V gene has CDR1 LNHDA and CDR2 SQIVND (reference sequence). This CDR3 comprises 18 residues. The ends lost 5 bases at V and 0 bases at J; junction bases unmatched: 10. The DNA for the CDR3 is TGTGCCAGTAGTGGGGGGACTAGCGGACACCCTAGCACAGATACGCAGTATTTT. This gives the protein CASSGGTSGHPSTDTQYF.

This clone was seen only once. V and J are TRBV9 and TRBJ1-2; D perhaps matches TRBD1 (6 bases). The CDR3 contains 21 residues. CDR1 and CDR2 from the germline V gene are SGDLS and YYNGEE. V lost 0 bases, J lost 1 base, and 28 bases lay in between. In DNA form, the CDR3 reads TGTGCCAGCAGCGTAGGACATCTGGAAGTGGGGGCCCCGCTTCTTAACTATGGCTACACCTTC. Residues: CASSVGHLEVGAPLLNYGYTF.

The chain links TRBV7-9 to TRBJ2-3, with D perhaps matching TRBD1 (6 bases). The CDR3 consists of 15 residues. Germline CDR1 and CDR2: SEHNR and FQNEAQ (reference sequence). The V end was cut by 5 bases, the J end by 1 base, with 13 bases between. The CDR3 DNA reads as TGTGCCAGCAGCACACAGGGTAGGGGCACAGATACGCAGTATTTT. Translation: CASSTQGRGTDTQYF.

V gene TRBV6-5 combines with J gene TRBJ1-2; D possibly corresponds to TRBD1 (5 bases). Trimming stripped 0 bases from V and 7 bases from J, with 6 bases between. There are 12 residues in the CDR3. The germline gives CDR1 MNHEY, CDR2 SVGAGI. The CDR3, as DNA: TGTGCCAGCAGTTACTCCGGGGGTGGCTACACCTTC. This translates into CASSYSGGGYTF.

The chain has TRBV6-1 and TRBJ1-2; 8 nucleotides match TRBD1. The V and J ends lost 4 bases and 0 bases, in that order; junction bases with no gene match: 7. Germline values: CDR1 MNHNS, CDR2 SASEGT. This CDR3 region has 16 residues. For the CDR3, the DNA is TGTGCCAGCAGTGCGCGGACAGGGAGAACTAACTATGGCTACACCTTC. Its translation: CASSARTGRTNYGYTF.

V is TRBV6-5 and J is TRBJ1-2; 7 bases fit TRBD1. The CDR3 contains 15 residues. The germline CDR1 and CDR2 sequences are MNHEY and SVGAGI. Germline trimming cut 8 bases from V and 2 bases from J; bases unmatched to any gene: 11. CDR3 amino acids: CASLPSADRNYGYTF. DNA of the CDR3: TGTGCCAGCCTCCCTAGTGCGGACAGGAACTATGGCTACACCTTC.

The chain couples TRBV6-1 to TRBJ2-7; TRBD2 aligns across 11 bases. The CDR3 runs 14 residues. With V trimmed by 1 base and J by 9 bases, 5 bases remained unmatched. Germline V gene sequence: CDR1 MNHNS, CDR2 SASEGT. The CDR3 reads CASSEVAGGPTQYF. As DNA, the CDR3 is TGTGCCAGCAGTGAAGTAGCGGGAGGGCCCACGCAGTACTTC.

The rearrangement links TRBV19 to TRBJ2-1, with 11 bases aligning to TRBD2. The CDR3 sequence is 16 residues long. Trimming at V came to 7 bases and at J to 1 base, leaving 6 bases not matched to a gene. Germline values: CDR1 LNHDA, CDR2 SQIVND (reference sequence). Written as DNA, the CDR3 is TGTGCCAGTATGTTTAGCGGGAGGGGTTCCTACAATGAGCAGTTCTTC. As protein: CASMFSGRGSYNEQFF.

This clone came up once. The genes are TRBV15 and TRBJ1-5; D unresolved. This CDR3 comprises 17 residues. The germline V gene has CDR1 LNHNV and CDR2 YYDKDF (reference sequence). V lost 3 bases to trimming and J lost 3 bases, with 18 bases between them. The CDR3 reads CATSSDERVQYNQPQHF. The CDR3 coding sequence is TGTGCCACCAGCAGTGACGAGAGAGTACAGTACAATCAGCCCCAGCATTTT.

This clone was seen once. The genes are TRBV9 and TRBJ2-2; TRBD2 is a possible D gene (6 bases). The germline gives CDR1 SGDLS, CDR2 YYNGEE. Deletions cut 4 bases from V and 4 bases from J, with 14 bases between. This CDR3 region has 15 residues. CDR3 sequence: CASSPLPGGTGELFF. In DNA, the CDR3 is TGTGCCAGCAGCCCCCTCCCCGGGGGCACCGGGGAGCTGTTTTTT.

The V gene is TRBV11-2, the J gene TRBJ2-7; D gene uncertain. V was cut by 1 base and J by 1 base, with 8 bases left in between. This CDR3 has 14 amino acids. The germline V gene encodes CDR1 SGHAT and CDR2 FQNNGV. The CDR3 DNA is TGTGCCAGCAGCTTAGGTGGCGGTTCCTACGAGCAGTACGTC. This encodes CASSLGGGSYEQYV.

V is TRBV5-1 and J is TRBJ2-7; the D gene is possibly TRBD1 (6 bases). The germline V gene has CDR1 SGHRS and CDR2 YFSETQ. V dropped 4 bases and J dropped 6 bases, with 14 bases sitting between them. This CDR3 contains 13 residues. The CDR3 DNA reads as TGCGCCAGCAGCCTGGAGAGAGGGGGCGAGCAGTACGTC. Amino acid sequence: CASSLERGGEQYV.

The V gene is TRBV6-5, the J gene TRBJ1-2; D possibly corresponds to TRBD1 (5 bases). The CDR3 spans 12 residues. V lost 10 bases to trimming and J lost 0 bases, with 9 bases between them. Germline CDR1 MNHEY, CDR2 SVGAGI. The CDR3 nucleotides read TGTGCCACCAAACAGGCTAACTATGGCTACACCTTC. This codes for CATKQANYGYTF.

In its sample, this clone was seen a few times. CDR3 DNA: TGTGCCAGCAGCTATGACAGGGCCTACGAGCAGTACTTC. Encoded protein: CASSYDRAYEQYF. The chain couples TRBV5-8 to TRBJ2-7, with 7 bases matching TRBD1. Losses at the gene ends were 3 bases for V and 2 bases for J; bases not matched to a gene: 2. This CDR3 spans 13 amino acids. Germline values: CDR1 SGHTS, CDR2 YDEGEE.

The chain links TRBV14 to TRBJ1-5; tentatively, D is TRBD1 (5 bases). V lost 3 bases and J 3 bases, leaving 6 bases between the germline ends. CDR1 SGHDN and CDR2 FVKESK come from the germline V gene. The CDR3 sequence is 13 residues long. The CDR3 region is CASSQGLNQPQHF. CDR3 in DNA: TGTGCCAGCAGCCAGGGGCTCAATCAGCCCCAGCATTTT.

V gene TRBV7-2 combines with J gene TRBJ2-7; D ambiguous. This CDR3 is built from 8 residues. CDR1 and CDR2 from the germline V gene are SGHTA and FQGNSA. This chain's CDR3 is CASTTTNV. CDR3 DNA sequence: TGTGCCAGCACCACAACTAACGTC.

The chain links TRBV20-1 to TRBJ1-2; D might be TRBD1 (6 bases). The germline V and J ends were trimmed by 3 bases and 6 bases, with 14 bases remaining between them. Germline assignment: CDR1 DFQATT and CDR2 SNEGSKA (reference sequence). The CDR3 length is 13 residues. The chain's CDR3 is CSASTGLVDGYTF. Here the CDR3 DNA reads TGCAGTGCTAGTACAGGGCTTGTGGATGGCTACACCTTC.

CDR3 sequence reads: CASTPGNQPQHF. The DNA for the CDR3 is TGTGCCAGCACCCCAGGTAATCAGCCCCAGCATTTT. V gene TRBV6-6 combines with J gene TRBJ1-5; D remains ambiguous. Germline values: CDR1 MNHNY, CDR2 SVGAGI (reference sequence). V was trimmed by 7 bases and J by 4 bases, leaving 8 bases between them. CDR3 length: 12 residues.

The chain combines TRBV5-4 with TRBJ1-2; tentative D call: TRBD1 (5 bases). Trimming took off 0 bases at V and 4 bases at J, with 10 bases between the two ends. The germline gives CDR1 SGHNT, CDR2 YYREEE (reference sequence). CDR3 length equals 14 residues. This CDR3 reads CASSLAADSYGYTF. The CDR3 DNA sequence: TGTGCCAGCAGCTTGGCCGCTGACAGCTATGGCTACACCTTC.

CDR3 sequence reads: CASSLGGLLNTGELFF. CDR3 in DNA: TGTGCCAGCAGTTTGGGGGGACTCCTAAACACCGGGGAGCTGTTTTTT. The V gene is TRBV27, the J gene TRBJ2-2; weak D call: TRBD2 (6 bases). The germline V and J ends were trimmed by 3 bases and 2 bases, with 13 bases remaining between them. Germline V gene lookup returns CDR1 MNHEY and CDR2 SMNVEV (reference sequence). This CDR3 has 16 amino acids.

This chain connects TRBV3-1 (or the pseudogene TRBV3-2) to TRBJ2-1, with TRBD2 matching over 10 bases. Germline V gene sequence: CDR1 LGHDT, CDR2 YNNKEL (reference sequence). Trimming took 8 bases from V and 3 from J; bases not matched to a gene: 4. CDR3 length: 14 residues. As DNA, the CDR3 is TGTGCCAGCTCAGGGACTAGCGTCTACAATGAGCAGTTCTTC. Its protein is CASSGTSVYNEQFF.

This clone was seen a single time. This chain joins TRBV4-1 and TRBJ1-4; the D gene is possibly TRBD1 (5 bases). The V gene lost 9 bases and the J gene lost 4 bases, with 21 bases spanning the gap. This CDR3 is built from 16 residues. CDR1 MGHRA and CDR2 YSYEKL come from the germline V gene. The CDR3 DNA follows: TGCGCCAGTATGACCCGACAAGACAGTGATAATGAAAAACTGTTTTTT. Its protein product is CASMTRQDSDNEKLFF.

The V and J genes are TRBV10-2 and TRBJ2-1; 9 nucleotides line up with TRBD1. The trim removed 4 bases at V and 7 bases at J, leaving 8 bases unmatched. This CDR3 has 15 amino acids. Germline CDR1 is WSHSY and CDR2 is SAAADI. The chain's CDR3 is CASSARDRAVNEQFF. For the CDR3, the DNA is TGCGCCAGCAGTGCCCGGGACAGGGCTGTAAATGAGCAGTTCTTC.

The count of this clone is one. The chain employs TRBV5-1 and TRBJ2-7; 7 nucleotides agree with TRBD2. Losses at the gene ends were 3 bases for V and 4 bases for J; bases not matched to a gene: 4. This CDR3 spans 13 amino acids. Germline CDR1 and CDR2: SGHRS and YFSETQ. The CDR3 DNA reads TGCGCCAGCAGCTGGGACTATGGTTACGAGCAGTACTTC. It yields the protein CASSWDYGYEQYF.